This TCR beta chain was obtained from a study of shared clonotypes between healthy human individuals. Naivety among CD8 cells was defined by CD45RO negativity and positive CCR7 selection, thereby excluding terminally differentiated effector memory CD45RA+ cells. Donors had no recently reported acute infections or vaccinations and were HIV-negative. Sorted-subset replicate PCRs used 150 to 250 ng of genomic DNA. This amount corresponded to tens of thousands of T cell genomes. The protocol was immunoSEQ multiplex PCR, while the TCRdb copy is restricted to in-frame clones and leaves out a portion. The sample holds around 1.9 million clones, 90% to 95% seen once. This CDR3 spans 15 amino acids. CDR1 and CDR2 from the germline V gene are SGDLS and YYNGEE. V was clipped by 0 bases and J by 1 base, with 10 bases between them.

The sequencing sample was made of naive CD8+ T cells from PBMCs. The chain joins TRBV9 to TRBJ1-1; TRBD1 might be the D (5 bases). The receptor's source is a man between 18 and 29 years old in good health. Some clones in this sample may be carry-over from other donors' samples. The CDR3 DNA sequence: TGTGCCAGCAGCGTAGGGGGACTTAAGAACACTGAAGCTTTCTTT. It specifies CASSVGGLKNTEAFF. The complete variable domain, with remaining parts taken from reference TRBV9 and TRBJ1-1, reads DSGVTQTPKHLITATGQRVTLRCSPRSGDLSVYWYQQSLDQGLQFLIQYYNGEERAKGNILERFSAQQFPDLHSELNLSSLELGDSALYFCASSVGGLKNTEAFFGQGTRLTVV.